This T cell receptor beta chain emerged from a study of neurological immune-mediated disorders. TCRdb independently ran MiXCR on the 5' RACE reads; one entry per CDR3 protein. The data contain about 60,000 distinct CDR3 sequences, about 3.7% of them singletons. This clonotype came up many times. This TCR was sampled from a woman in her fifties or sixties with multiple sclerosis. Specimen: PBMCs.

The CDR3 bases are TGTGCCAGCAGCTCCAGCGGGAAACTAGATACGCAGTATTTT. Its protein is CASSSSGKLDTQYF. The chain is built from TRBV9 and TRBJ2-3, with TRBD2 matching over 7 bases. CDR1 and CDR2 (germline): SGDLS, YYNGEE. This CDR3 comprises 14 residues. After removal of 4 bases from V and 5 bases from J, the junction contained 7 bases not matched to a gene.